These T cell receptor beta chains were read from a single sample in a study of cytomegalovirus exposure and HLA in healthy donors. Libraries were prepared by immunoSEQ multiplex PCR; TCRdb keeps only in-frame clonotypes and omits some of them. The sample includes under 150,000 clones, about 80% of them seen just once. The sequencing input was PBMCs. These receptors were obtained from a woman aged 50 to 60 in good health and CMV-seropositive. The CDR3 runs from the conserved cysteine through the conserved F or W. Fields, in order: clone size, V gene, D gene, J gene, CDR3 protein, CDR3 DNA. A D gene is named only where the DNA matches it firmly. Rows may omit the clone size; those that give it use once, few, many or a size class.

clone size: few; V gene: TRBV6-1; D gene: TRBD1; J gene: TRBJ1-2; CDR3 protein: CASVTGQGDGYTF; CDR3 DNA: TGTGCCAGCGTTACGGGACAGGGGGATGGCTACACCTTC
clone size: NA; V gene: TRBV7-6; D gene: NA; J gene: TRBJ1-2; CDR3 protein: CASSFSRDQGYTF; CDR3 DNA: TGTGCCAGCAGCTTCTCGAGGGATCAGGGCTACACCTTC
clone size: once; V gene: TRBV29-1; D gene: NA; J gene: TRBJ2-5; CDR3 protein: CSVAGVETQYF; CDR3 DNA: TGCAGCGTTGCAGGGGTGGAGACCCAGTACTTC
clone size: NA; V gene: TRBV7-2; D gene: TRBD1; J gene: TRBJ1-2; CDR3 protein: CASSSQGVYGYTF; CDR3 DNA: TGTGCCAGCAGCTCGCAGGGGGTCTATGGCTACACCTTC
clone size: NA; V gene: TRBV13; D gene: TRBD1; J gene: TRBJ1-1; CDR3 protein: CASSLEPGMTGVESLFMNTEAFF; CDR3 DNA: TGTGCCAGCAGCTTAGAGCCGGGGATGACAGGGGTTGAGAGTCTTTTCATGAACACTGAAGCTTTCTTT
clone size: NA; V gene: TRBV9; D gene: NA; J gene: TRBJ2-1; CDR3 protein: CASSVAPRGGNEQFF; CDR3 DNA: TGTGCCAGCAGCGTAGCCCCCCGGGGAGGCAATGAGCAGTTCTTC
clone size: NA; V gene: TRBV11-3; D gene: NA; J gene: TRBJ2-3; CDR3 protein: CASSPIFGRSTDTQYF; CDR3 DNA: TGTGCCAGCAGCCCGATTTTTGGGAGAAGCACAGATACGCAGTATTTT
clone size: NA; V gene: TRBV10-3; D gene: NA; J gene: TRBJ1-2; CDR3 protein: CAISEGRTGGNYGYTF; CDR3 DNA: TGTGCCATCAGTGAGGGCAGAACGGGTGGGAACTATGGCTACACCTTC
clone size: NA; V gene: TRBV9; D gene: NA; J gene: TRBJ2-1; CDR3 protein: CASEGGHAYNEQFF; CDR3 DNA: TGTGCCAGCGAAGGCGGGCACGCCTACAATGAGCAGTTCTTC
clone size: few; V gene: TRBV19; D gene: TRBD1; J gene: TRBJ1-1; CDR3 protein: CATKGQQMNTEAFF; CDR3 DNA: TGTGCCACCAAGGGACAGCAGATGAACACTGAAGCTTTCTTT
clone size: NA; V gene: TRBV4-2; D gene: TRBD2; J gene: TRBJ2-1; CDR3 protein: CASSQGLTAGGNEQFF; CDR3 DNA: TGTGCCAGCAGCCAGGGACTAACCGCGGGAGGCAATGAGCAGTTCTTC
clone size: once; V gene: TRBV27; D gene: NA; J gene: TRBJ1-5; CDR3 protein: CASSLRQAGQPQHF; CDR3 DNA: TGTGCCAGCAGTCTTCGACAGGCGGGTCAGCCCCAGCATTTT
clone size: NA; V gene: TRBV30; D gene: TRBD1; J gene: TRBJ1-2; CDR3 protein: CAWSRDREDGYTF; CDR3 DNA: TGTGCCTGGAGTCGGGACAGGGAGGATGGCTACACCTTC
clone size: once; V gene: TRBV7-9; D gene: NA; J gene: TRBJ2-2; CDR3 protein: CASSLDSVAGELFF; CDR3 DNA: TGTGCCAGCAGCTTAGATTCTGTCGCCGGGGAGCTGTTTTTT
clone size: NA; V gene: TRBV29-1; D gene: TRBD1; J gene: TRBJ2-7; CDR3 protein: CSVTGVYEQYF; CDR3 DNA: TGCAGCGTCACAGGGGTCTACGAGCAGTACTTC
clone size: few; V gene: TRBV7-6; D gene: TRBD1; J gene: TRBJ1-2; CDR3 protein: CASSRLRDRDDYGYTF; CDR3 DNA: TGTGCCAGCAGCCGACTCCGGGACAGGGATGACTATGGCTACACCTTC
clone size: NA; V gene: TRBV5-1; D gene: NA; J gene: TRBJ2-7; CDR3 protein: CASSSGHLYEQYF; CDR3 DNA: TGCGCCAGCAGCTCGGGACACCTCTACGAGCAGTACTTC
clone size: few; V gene: TRBV30; D gene: NA; J gene: TRBJ2-7; CDR3 protein: CAWSVSGAHPDEQYF; CDR3 DNA: TGTGCCTGGAGTGTCTCAGGCGCCCATCCTGACGAGCAGTACTTC
clone size: NA; V gene: TRBV18; D gene: NA; J gene: TRBJ1-3; CDR3 protein: CASSPRGRGGNTIYF; CDR3 DNA: TGTGCCAGCTCACCACGCGGTAGGGGAGGAAACACCATATATTTT
clone size: NA; V gene: TRBV7-9; D gene: NA; J gene: TRBJ2-7; CDR3 protein: CSSSLGEAKQYF; CDR3 DNA: TGTTCCAGCAGCTTAGGGGAGGCAAAGCAGTACTTC
clone size: NA; V gene: TRBV5-1; D gene: NA; J gene: TRBJ2-1; CDR3 protein: CASSLGRGSSYNEQFF; CDR3 DNA: TGCGCCAGCAGCTTGGGAAGGGGGAGCTCCTACAATGAGCAGTTCTTC
clone size: few; V gene: TRBV20-1; D gene: NA; J gene: TRBJ2-7; CDR3 protein: CSASKQYEQYF; CDR3 DNA: TGCAGTGCTAGTAAGCAATACGAGCAGTACTTC
clone size: NA; V gene: TRBV6-5; D gene: NA; J gene: TRBJ2-2; CDR3 protein: CASTPEESGELFF; CDR3 DNA: TGTGCCAGCACCCCCGAGGAGTCCGGGGAGCTGTTTTTT
clone size: NA; V gene: TRBV6-1; D gene: TRBD1; J gene: TRBJ1-2; CDR3 protein: CASSPGGTDYGYTF; CDR3 DNA: TGTGCCAGCAGCCCAGGGGGTACGGACTATGGCTACACCTTC
clone size: once; V gene: TRBV13; D gene: NA; J gene: TRBJ1-1; CDR3 protein: CASSLKAGQLSAFF; CDR3 DNA: TGTGCCAGCAGCTTAAAGGCGGGGCAGTTGTCAGCTTTCTTT
clone size: once; V gene: TRBV28; D gene: NA; J gene: TRBJ2-5; CDR3 protein: CASSLFREETQYF; CDR3 DNA: TGTGCCAGCAGTTTGTTCAGGGAAGAGACCCAGTACTTC
clone size: NA; V gene: TRBV4-2; D gene: NA; J gene: TRBJ1-5; CDR3 protein: CASSQAAREGSYQPQHF; CDR3 DNA: TGTGCCAGCAGCCAAGCGGCCAGGGAAGGGTCTTATCAGCCCCAGCATTTT
clone size: NA; V gene: TRBV4-3; D gene: TRBD2; J gene: TRBJ2-7; CDR3 protein: CASSQDSSRRELVYEQYF; CDR3 DNA: TGCGCCAGCAGCCAAGATAGTTCCCGGCGGGAGCTAGTGTACGAGCAGTACTTC
clone size: NA; V gene: TRBV15; D gene: NA; J gene: TRBJ1-1; CDR3 protein: CATSSSGLETEAFF; CDR3 DNA: TGTGCCACCAGCAGCTCAGGGTTAGAGACTGAAGCTTTCTTT
clone size: NA; V gene: TRBV7-9; D gene: TRBD1; J gene: TRBJ1-1; CDR3 protein: CASSPRTGFGITEAFF; CDR3 DNA: TGTGCCAGCAGCCCCCGGACAGGGTTTGGGATCACTGAAGCTTTCTTT
clone size: few; V gene: TRBV4-2; D gene: NA; J gene: TRBJ2-7; CDR3 protein: CASSTHNTGGYEQYF; CDR3 DNA: TGTGCCAGCAGCACCCACAATACCGGGGGCTACGAGCAGTACTTC
clone size: NA; V gene: TRBV7-9; D gene: NA; J gene: TRBJ2-1; CDR3 protein: CASSLRGPNNEQFF; CDR3 DNA: TGTGCCAGCAGCTTAAGGGGCCCCAACAATGAGCAGTTCTTC
clone size: NA; V gene: TRBV5-1; D gene: NA; J gene: TRBJ1-3; CDR3 protein: CASSSGGSRSGNTIYF; CDR3 DNA: TGCGCCAGCAGCTCGGGAGGGTCCCGCTCTGGAAACACCATATATTTT
clone size: NA; V gene: TRBV5-1; D gene: NA; J gene: TRBJ1-1; CDR3 protein: CASSLAGGLVGTEAFF; CDR3 DNA: TGCGCCAGCAGCTTGGCGGGCGGACTAGTTGGCACTGAAGCTTTCTTT
clone size: NA; V gene: TRBV11-2; D gene: TRBD1; J gene: TRBJ1-4; CDR3 protein: CASSGQGTNEKLFF; CDR3 DNA: TGTGCCAGCAGCGGACAGGGCACTAATGAAAAACTGTTTTTT
clone size: NA; V gene: TRBV19; D gene: TRBD2; J gene: TRBJ2-1; CDR3 protein: CASTRTSGLRHSEQFF; CDR3 DNA: TGTGCCAGTACGCGGACTAGCGGGCTAAGGCACAGTGAGCAGTTCTTC
clone size: NA; V gene: TRBV6-6; D gene: TRBD2; J gene: TRBJ2-7; CDR3 protein: CASSYAGGLQYEQYF; CDR3 DNA: TGTGCCAGCAGTTACGCGGGAGGGTTGCAATACGAGCAGTACTTC
clone size: NA; V gene: TRBV10-3; D gene: NA; J gene: TRBJ1-2; CDR3 protein: CAISQQDLDYGYTF; CDR3 DNA: TGTGCCATCAGCCAACAGGATTTGGACTATGGCTACACCTTC
clone size: NA; V gene: TRBV5-1; D gene: NA; J gene: TRBJ2-7; CDR3 protein: CASSLRSGSSYEQYF; CDR3 DNA: TGCGCCAGCAGCTTGAGGTCAGGCTCATCCTACGAGCAGTACTTC
clone size: NA; V gene: TRBV9; D gene: TRBD2; J gene: TRBJ2-7; CDR3 protein: CASSVEGGGDEQYF; CDR3 DNA: TGTGCCAGCAGCGTAGAGGGTGGGGGGGACGAGCAGTACTTC
clone size: NA; V gene: TRBV5-1; D gene: NA; J gene: TRBJ1-2; CDR3 protein: CASSLEAGEYGYTF; CDR3 DNA: TGCGCCAGCAGCTTGGAGGCAGGGGAGTATGGCTACACCTTC
clone size: NA; V gene: TRBV5-1; D gene: NA; J gene: TRBJ2-3; CDR3 protein: CASSYSLRHLTDTQYF; CDR3 DNA: TGCGCCAGCAGCTACTCTTTGAGACACCTCACAGATACGCAGTATTTT
clone size: NA; V gene: TRBV5-1; D gene: NA; J gene: TRBJ1-2; CDR3 protein: CASSEDIYGYTF; CDR3 DNA: TGCGCCAGCAGCGAAGACATCTATGGCTACACCTTC
clone size: NA; V gene: TRBV6-1; D gene: TRBD1; J gene: TRBJ1-4; CDR3 protein: CASSTGQLDEKLFF; CDR3 DNA: TGTGCCAGCAGTACGGGACAGCTAGATGAAAAACTGTTTTTT
clone size: NA; V gene: TRBV5-8; D gene: TRBD1; J gene: TRBJ2-2; CDR3 protein: CASSLEQGAFGELFF; CDR3 DNA: TGTGCCAGCAGCTTGGAACAGGGGGCTTTCGGGGAGCTGTTTTTT
clone size: few; V gene: TRBV2; D gene: TRBD2; J gene: TRBJ2-3; CDR3 protein: CASSAELAGYTDTQYF; CDR3 DNA: TGTGCCAGCAGTGCGGAGCTAGCGGGATACACAGATACGCAGTATTTT
clone size: NA; V gene: TRBV30; D gene: NA; J gene: TRBJ1-2; CDR3 protein: CAWDPGLGYGYTF; CDR3 DNA: TGTGCCTGGGACCCGGGACTTGGCTATGGCTACACCTTC